These T cell receptor beta chains were read from a single sample in a study of blood T cell repertoires in COVID-19. Produced via immunoSEQ multiplex PCR; TCRdb's table is partial and in-frame only. Among approximately 100,000 clones, roughly 91% were seen once, and the ten largest hold about 19%. Source material: peripheral blood. The source is a human donor with acute or convalescent COVID-19. The donor label of this sample is uncertain. Both conserved end residues are part of each CDR3. A D gene is named only where the DNA matches it firmly. A row's size may be missing; if present it is once, few, many or a size class.

D gene | J gene | V gene | clone size | CDR3 protein | CDR3 DNA
. | TRBJ1-4 | TRBV6-1 | . | CASSEDTWGGGEKLFF | TGTGCCAGCAGTGAAGATACTTGGGGGGGTGGCGAAAAACTGTTTTTT
. | TRBJ1-4 | TRBV29-1 | . | CSVEVPSQDEKLFF | TGCAGCGTTGAAGTTCCGAGTCAGGATGAAAAACTGTTTTTT
. | TRBJ1-5 | TRBV27 | few | CASSPRRPTGINQPQHF | TGTGCCAGCAGTCCTAGGAGACCCACAGGGATCAATCAGCCCCAGCATTTT
. | TRBJ2-2 | TRBV28 | . | CASSLPIAPAGPNTGELFF | TGTGCCAGCAGCTTACCGATAGCTCCCGCCGGTCCGAACACCGGGGAGCTGTTTTTT
TRBD2 | TRBJ2-1 | TRBV4-2 | . | CASSQGNYGIAGSFNEQFF | TGTGCCAGCAGCCAAGGGAATTATGGAATAGCGGGGAGTTTCAATGAGCAGTTCTTC
. | TRBJ2-3 | TRBV9 | . | CASSVVAASTDTQYF | TGTGCCAGCAGCGTAGTGGCTGCTAGCACAGATACGCAGTATTTT
TRBD2 | TRBJ2-2 | TRBV4-1 | few | CASSPGLAGVRELFF | TGCGCCAGCAGCCCGGGACTAGCGGGAGTTAGAGAGCTGTTTTTT
. | TRBJ2-2 | TRBV5-4 | . | CASSPDSSGELFF | TGTGCCAGCAGCCCGGACAGCTCCGGGGAGCTGTTTTTT
. | TRBJ1-2 | TRBV28 | few | CASSLGRDFYGYTF | TGTGCCAGCAGTTTAGGTCGAGACTTCTATGGCTACACCTTC
TRBD1 | TRBJ1-2 | TRBV27 | . | CASSGQGGFYGYTF | TGTGCCAGCTCGGGACAGGGTGGTTTCTATGGCTACACCTTC
. | TRBJ2-1 | TRBV28 | . | CASSLRENNEQFF | TGTGCCAGCAGTTTACGGGAGAACAATGAGCAGTTCTTC
TRBD1 | TRBJ1-2 | TRBV30 | . | CAWSVDRLQGGYTF | TGTGCCTGGAGTGTTGACAGGCTACAGGGGGGCTACACCTTC
. | TRBJ1-1 | TRBV29-1 | . | CSVSRGSTMNTEAFF | TGCAGCGTATCTAGAGGGTCGACAATGAACACTGAAGCTTTCTTT
TRBD1 | TRBJ2-4 | TRBV10-1 | once | CASSEEWTGTLAKNIQYF | TGCGCCAGCAGTGAAGAGTGGACAGGAACACTAGCCAAAAACATTCAGTACTTC
TRBD1 | TRBJ1-2 | TRBV19 | once | CASSSGQGNYGYTF | TGTGCCAGTAGTTCGGGACAGGGGAACTATGGCTACACCTTC
TRBD1 | TRBJ1-1 | TRBV15 | once | CATSREYGTENTEAFF | TGTGCCACCAGCAGGGAGTACGGGACAGAGAACACTGAAGCTTTCTTT
TRBD2 | TRBJ2-3 | TRBV30 | . | CAWTSGISTDTQYF | TGTGCCTGGACTAGCGGGATCTCCACAGATACGCAGTATTTT
. | TRBJ1-2 | TRBV4-2 | . | CASSQRQDYGYTF | TGTGCCAGCAGCCAAAGACAAGACTATGGCTACACCTTC
TRBD2 | TRBJ2-1 | TRBV9 | . | CASSVGRREPNEQFF | TGTGCCAGCAGCGTAGGCAGGCGGGAGCCAAATGAGCAGTTCTTC
. | TRBJ2-5 | TRBV20-1 | . | CSASLLWASEETQYF | TGCAGTGCTAGTCTTCTCTGGGCTTCCGAGGAGACCCAGTACTTC
. | TRBJ2-3 | TRBV19 | . | CASSPRGALTDTQYF | TGTGCCAGTAGCCCCCGGGGGGCCCTGACAGATACGCAGTATTTT
TRBD1 | TRBJ1-5 | TRBV28 | . | CASSALGQVNQPQHF | TGTGCCAGCAGTGCGCTCGGACAGGTCAATCAGCCCCAGCATTTT
. | TRBJ2-6 | TRBV4-3 | . | CASSQDVGSSGANVLTF | TGCGCCAGCAGCCAAGACGTCGGGAGCTCTGGGGCCAACGTCCTGACTTTC
. | TRBJ1-2 | TRBV4-3 | once | CASSQGFVEVYGYTF | TGCGCCAGCAGCCAAGGGTTCGTTGAGGTCTATGGCTACACCTTC
TRBD1 | TRBJ2-3 | TRBV9 | . | CASSVATRTGGFTDTQYF | TGTGCCAGCAGCGTAGCTACTAGGACAGGGGGCTTCACAGATACGCAGTATTTT
. | TRBJ2-7 | TRBV2 | . | CASRTESYEQYF | TGTGCCAGCAGGACAGAATCCTACGAGCAGTACTTC
TRBD2 | TRBJ2-5 | TRBV7-8 | once | CASSPSSGQETQYF | TGTGCCAGCAGCCCGTCTAGCGGCCAAGAGACCCAGTACTTC
TRBD2 | TRBJ2-1 | TRBV7-2 | . | CASSFGGAYNEQFF | TGTGCCAGCAGCTTCGGGGGGGCCTACAATGAGCAGTTCTTC
TRBD1 | TRBJ2-7 | TRBV3-1/TRBV3-2 | . | CASSHPGQGYNEQYF | TGTGCCAGCAGCCACCCGGGACAGGGTTACAACGAGCAGTACTTC
. | TRBJ1-5 | TRBV19 | . | CASSLRRDTRNQPQHF | TGTGCCAGTAGCCTGAGACGGGACACACGGAATCAGCCCCAGCATTTT
TRBD1 | TRBJ2-1 | TRBV19 | once | CASTTTGQNYNEQFF | TGTGCCAGTACCACGACAGGGCAAAACTACAATGAGCAGTTCTTC
. | TRBJ1-1 | TRBV4-2 | . | CASSQGYGYSNTEAFF | TGTGCCAGCAGCCAAGGTTACGGGTATTCGAACACTGAAGCTTTCTTT
TRBD1 | TRBJ2-7 | TRBV6-2/TRBV6-3 | once | CASSYGPGGSYEQYF | TGTGCCAGCAGTTATGGTCCAGGGGGCTCCTACGAGCAGTACTTC
. | TRBJ2-2 | TRBV6-6 | . | CASSYFGGENTGELFF | TGTGCCAGCAGTTACTTTGGAGGGGAAAACACCGGGGAGCTGTTTTTT
. | TRBJ2-3 | TRBV30 | once | CAWSLRGYTQYF | TGTGCCTGGAGTCTTCGCGGGTATACGCAGTATTTT
TRBD1 | TRBJ1-4 | TRBV2 | . | CASSVTGGPATNEKLFF | TGTGCCAGCAGTGTAACAGGGGGCCCTGCAACTAATGAAAAACTGTTTTTT
. | TRBJ2-7 | TRBV19 | . | CASATGPYEQYF | TGTGCCAGCGCGACAGGCCCCTACGAGCAGTACTTC
. | TRBJ2-3 | TRBV11-3 | once | CASSSVTDTQYF | TGTGCCAGCAGCTCGGTGACAGATACGCAGTATTTT
. | TRBJ1-2 | TRBV27 | once | CASSPYNGAQGYTF | TGTGCCAGCAGTCCCTACAATGGGGCACAGGGCTACACCTTC
TRBD2 | TRBJ2-3 | TRBV6-5 | . | CASSFSGGDTQYF | TGTGCCAGCAGTTTTAGCGGGGGAGATACGCAGTATTTT
. | TRBJ1-2 | TRBV3-1/TRBV3-2 | . | CASSAQGTNYGYTF | TGTGCCAGCAGCGCTCAGGGTACTAACTATGGCTACACCTTC
. | TRBJ2-7 | TRBV5-1 | . | CASSLLSGSSYEQYF | TGCGCCAGCAGCTTGCTGAGCGGAAGCTCCTACGAGCAGTACTTC
TRBD2 | TRBJ2-1 | TRBV7-9 | few | CASSGAGGINEQFF | TGTGCCAGCAGCGGAGCGGGAGGTATCAATGAGCAGTTCTTC
TRBD1 | TRBJ1-5 | TRBV11-1 | . | CASSPTGGNQPQHF | TGTGCCAGCAGCCCCACAGGGGGCAATCAGCCCCAGCATTTT
TRBD1 | TRBJ1-6 | TRBV14 | once | CASSQLTGGGSPLHF | TGTGCCAGCAGCCAACTGACAGGGGGTGGTTCACCCCTCCACTTT
TRBD2 | TRBJ2-1 | TRBV7-3 | . | CASSLIGTIYNEQFF | TGTGCCAGCAGCTTAATAGGGACTATCTACAATGAGCAGTTCTTC
. | TRBJ2-7 | TRBV6-6 | . | CASSNPTELYEQYF | TGTGCCAGCAGTAACCCCACAGAGCTATACGAGCAGTACTTC
. | TRBJ2-7 | TRBV7-9 | few | CASSLTGLGDYEQYF | TGTGCCAGCAGCCTTACGGGTCTTGGAGACTACGAGCAGTACTTC
. | TRBJ2-2 | TRBV9 | once | CASSKGSEFNTGELFF | TGTGCCAGCAGCAAAGGTAGCGAATTTAACACCGGGGAGCTGTTTTTT
. | TRBJ1-6 | TRBV6-5 | . | CASSPGNYNSPLHF | TGTGCCAGCAGTCCAGGGAATTACAATTCACCCCTCCACTTT
TRBD2 | TRBJ2-5 | TRBV3-1/TRBV3-2 | . | CASSPYLAGGPGETQYF | TGTGCCAGCAGCCCTTATCTAGCGGGAGGGCCGGGGGAGACCCAGTACTTC
. | TRBJ1-2 | TRBV18 | . | CASSPRGGTTNYGYTF | TGTGCCAGCTCACCGCGAGGGGGTACTACTAACTATGGCTACACCTTC
. | TRBJ1-6 | TRBV6-4 | once | CASSTELGHSPLHF | TGTGCCAGCAGTACAGAGCTGGGGCATTCACCCCTCCACTTT
. | TRBJ2-7 | TRBV15 | once | CATSREGDEQYF | TGTGCCACCAGCAGAGAAGGGGACGAGCAGTACTTC
TRBD1 | TRBJ1-1 | TRBV9 | . | CASSTSGGVMNTEAFF | TGTGCCAGCAGCACATCAGGGGGCGTAATGAACACTGAAGCTTTCTTT
. | TRBJ1-1 | TRBV19 | . | CASRDSAMNTEAFF | TGTGCCAGTAGGGACAGCGCTATGAACACTGAAGCTTTCTTT
TRBD2 | TRBJ2-2 | TRBV7-8 | . | CASSPTEGLARYTGELFF | TGTGCCAGCAGCCCGACTGAGGGACTAGCGAGGTACACCGGGGAGCTGTTTTTT
TRBD2 | TRBJ2-7 | TRBV27 | . | CASSSLAGSYEQYF | TGTGCCAGCAGTTCACTAGCGGGTTCCTACGAGCAGTACTTC
. | TRBJ1-2 | TRBV18 | . | CASSPARVGGYTF | TGTGCCAGCTCACCGGCCCGGGTAGGTGGCTACACCTTC